The 13 T cell receptor beta chains below come from one sample, sequenced in a study of spatial heterogeneity in lung cancer. Time point meaning: blood at routine non-recurrence follow-up after resection. TCRdb reanalysed the 5' RACE reads using MiXCR and keeps one entry per CDR3 protein. The sample holds 110,000 or so distinct CDR3 sequences, roughly a tenth seen once. The sequenced sample was PBMCs, obtained at follow-up. The receptors originated from a female donor with early-stage non-small cell lung cancer.

The rearrangement uses TRBV24-1 and TRBJ2-5; 8 bases agree with TRBD1. Germline trimming cut 4 bases from V and 0 bases from J; bases unmatched to any gene: 21. Per germline, CDR1 KGHDR and CDR2 SFDVKD. There are 21 residues in the CDR3. The CDR3 protein is CATSDPARQGLGSMYQETQYF. The DNA of the CDR3 is TGTGCCACCAGTGACCCAGCTCGACAGGGGCTCGGCTCCATGTACCAAGAGACCCAGTACTTC.

The V gene is TRBV7-3, the J gene TRBJ2-1; 9 bases line up with TRBD1. Losses at the gene ends were 1 base for V and 6 bases for J; bases not matched to a gene: 4. CDR3 length equals 15 residues. Germline CDR1 is SGHTA and CDR2 is FQGTGA. The CDR3, as DNA: TGTGCCAGCAGCTTAATGGGACAGGGTATCAATGAGCAGTTCTTC. This codes for CASSLMGQGINEQFF.

V gene TRBV12-3 or TRBV12-4 combines with J gene TRBJ1-3, with 7 bases identical to TRBD1. Trimming removed 2 bases from V and 4 bases from J; junction bases left unmatched: 8. The CDR3 contains 16 residues. The CDR3 DNA is TGTGCCAGCAGTTTACTGGCCAGGGGGTCCGGAAACACCATATATTTT. Residues: CASSLLARGSGNTIYF.

In regard to this clonotype: This sequence may be a read error, since a much larger clone differs from it by one base. The chain is built from TRBV7-9 and TRBJ1-1; D is unresolved. CDR3 length: 11 amino acids. Trimming stripped 3 bases from V and 3 bases from J, with 2 bases between. Per germline, CDR1 SEHNR and CDR2 FQNEAQ (reference sequence). This chain's CDR3 is CASSFYTEAFF. In nucleotides, the CDR3 is TGTGCCAGCAGCTTTTACACTGAAGCTTTCTTT.

J is TRBJ2-7 and V is TRBV20-1, with D tentatively TRBD2 (6 bases). Looked up from germline, CDR1 is DFQATT and CDR2 is SNEGSKA (reference sequence). CDR3 size: 12 residues. The DNA of the CDR3 is TGCAGGGTCAGGGACTCCTCCTACGAGCAGTACTTC. Protein sequence: CRVRDSSYEQYF.

The J gene is TRBJ2-1, the V gene TRBV20-1, with D hard to call. CDR3 length equals 13 residues. Germline lookup yields CDR1 DFQATT and CDR2 SNEGSKA (reference sequence). V dropped 8 bases and J dropped 0 bases, with 11 bases sitting between them. CDR3: CSLDQSSYNEQFF. In DNA, the CDR3 is TGCAGTCTGGACCAGAGCTCCTACAATGAGCAGTTCTTC.

The CDR3 DNA follows: TGTGCCAGCAGCCAAGACAGAACCGTGGCAGATACGCAGTATTTT. It specifies CASSQDRTVADTQYF. This rearrangement joins TRBV7-2 to TRBJ2-3, with a weak D call TRBD1 (5 bases). CDR1 is SGHTA, CDR2 FQGNSA, per germline. Trimming left V 5 bases short and J 4 bases short, with 16 bases between. The CDR3 totals 15 residues.

Here the CDR3 reads CASRINEKLFF. In DNA, the CDR3 is TGTGCCAGTAGAATTAATGAAAAACTGTTTTTT. V usage is TRBV19 and J usage is TRBJ1-4; D ambiguous. Germline V CDR1 and CDR2: LNHDA, SQIVND (reference sequence). This CDR3 has 11 amino acids. Trimming cost V 6 bases and J 4 bases, with 3 bases left between them.

This clonotype appeared many times. The rearrangement uses TRBV12-3 or TRBV12-4 and TRBJ2-1; no clear D gene. V dropped 5 bases and J dropped 5 bases, with 13 bases sitting between them. The CDR3 extends over 14 amino acids. The CDR3 loop is CASSVVLVHNEQFF. The CDR3 DNA follows: TGTGCCAGCAGTGTGGTCCTCGTCCACAATGAGCAGTTCTTC.

In this sample, this clonotype turned up a few times. This chain connects TRBV5-1 to TRBJ1-5; 8 positions match TRBD1. CDR3 length equals 15 residues. V shed 1 base and J 3 bases; nucleotides not matched to a gene: 3. Germline lookup yields CDR1 SGHRS and CDR2 YFSETQ. The CDR3 coding sequence is TGCGCCAGCAGCTTGCAGGGGGCTGACAATCAGCCCCAGCATTTT. Amino acid sequence: CASSLQGADNQPQHF.

This clonotype was seen at least ten times. This sequence joins TRBV6-5 and TRBJ2-7; 8 bases line up with TRBD1. CDR3 length equals 15 residues. V gave up 4 bases and J gave up 1 base; unmatched junction bases: 6. Looked up from germline, CDR1 is MNHEY and CDR2 is SVGAGI. The CDR3 is CASSSAQGASYEQYF. The CDR3 DNA follows: TGTGCCAGCAGTTCGGCTCAGGGGGCATCCTACGAGCAGTACTTC.

J is TRBJ1-5 and V is TRBV7-8, with a possible D match to TRBD1 (5 bases). V lost 5 bases and J 5 bases, leaving 19 bases between the germline ends. Germline assignment: CDR1 SGHVS and CDR2 FQNEAQ. CDR3 length: 16 amino acids. CDR3 nucleotides: TGTGCCAGCAGCCGGGGCGCAGGGAGTTATGATCAGCCCCAGCATTTT. Residues: CASSRGAGSYDQPQHF. Looking up the rest from reference TRBV7-8 and TRBJ1-5 gives the full variable domain: GAGVSQSPRYKVAKRGQDVALRCDPISGHVSLFWYQQALGQGPEFLTYFQNEAQLDKSGLPSDRFFAERPEGSVSTLKIQRTQQEDSAVYLCASSRGAGSYDQPQHFGDGTRLSIL.

This clonotype was counted many times. The V gene is TRBV29-1, the J gene TRBJ2-3, with 10 bases identical to TRBD2. The V and J ends lost 3 bases and 6 bases, in that order; junction bases with no gene match: 9. The CDR3 contains 15 residues. Germline CDR1 reads SQVTM; CDR2 reads ANQGSEA. The chain's CDR3 is CSVDKLAGVPDTQYF. The CDR3 DNA reads TGCAGCGTTGATAAGCTAGCGGGAGTCCCCGATACGCAGTATTTT.